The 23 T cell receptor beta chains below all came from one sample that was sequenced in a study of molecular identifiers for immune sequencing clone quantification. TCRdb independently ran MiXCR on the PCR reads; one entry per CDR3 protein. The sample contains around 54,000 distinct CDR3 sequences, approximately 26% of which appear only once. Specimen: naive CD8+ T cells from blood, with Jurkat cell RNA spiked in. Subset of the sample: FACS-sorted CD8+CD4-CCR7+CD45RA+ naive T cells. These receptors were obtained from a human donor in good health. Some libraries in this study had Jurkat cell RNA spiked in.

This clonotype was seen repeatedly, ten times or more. As DNA, the CDR3 is TGTGCCAGCAGTTTGGCCAGGGCGAACACCGGGGAGCTGTTTTTT. Translation gives CASSLARANTGELFF. The chain uses TRBV27 and TRBJ2-2, with D possibly TRBD1 on 5 matching bases. The CDR3 covers 15 residues. Germline V gene data show CDR1 as MNHEY and CDR2 as SMNVEV (reference sequence). V was clipped by 3 bases and J by 0 bases, with 8 bases between them.

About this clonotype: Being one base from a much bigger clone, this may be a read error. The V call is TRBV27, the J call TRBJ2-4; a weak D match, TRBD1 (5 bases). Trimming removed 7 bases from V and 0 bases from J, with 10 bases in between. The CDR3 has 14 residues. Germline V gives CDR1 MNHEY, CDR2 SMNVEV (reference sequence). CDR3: CASNQGLAKNIQYF. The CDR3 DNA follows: TGTGCCAGCAATCAGGGCTTAGCCAAAAACATTCAGTACTTC.

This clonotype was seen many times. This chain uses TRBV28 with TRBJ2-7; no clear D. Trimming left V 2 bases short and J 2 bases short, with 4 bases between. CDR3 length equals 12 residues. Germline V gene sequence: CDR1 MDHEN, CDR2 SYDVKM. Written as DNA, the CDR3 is TGTGCCAGCAGTTTACCCGCCTACGAGCAGTACTTC. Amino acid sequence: CASSLPAYEQYF. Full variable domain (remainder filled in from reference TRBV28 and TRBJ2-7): DVKVTQSSRYLVKRTGEKVFLECVQDMDHENMFWYRQDPGLGLRLIYFSYDVKMKEKGDIPEGYSVSREKKERFSLILESASTNQTSMYLCASSLPAYEQYFGPGTRLTVT.

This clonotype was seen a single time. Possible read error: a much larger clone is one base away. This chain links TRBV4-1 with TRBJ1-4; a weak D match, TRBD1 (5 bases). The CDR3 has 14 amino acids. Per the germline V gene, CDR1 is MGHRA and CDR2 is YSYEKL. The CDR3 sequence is CASRQTPGGEKLFF. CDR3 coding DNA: TGCGCCAGCCGCCAGACCCCCGGGGGTGAAAAACTGTTTTTT.

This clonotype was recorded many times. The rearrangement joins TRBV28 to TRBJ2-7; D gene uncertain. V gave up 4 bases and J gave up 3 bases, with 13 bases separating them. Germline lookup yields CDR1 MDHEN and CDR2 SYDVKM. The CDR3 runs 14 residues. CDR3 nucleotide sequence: TGTGCCAGCAGTTCCGCCCGCGTAGACTACGAGCAGTACTTC. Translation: CASSSARVDYEQYF.

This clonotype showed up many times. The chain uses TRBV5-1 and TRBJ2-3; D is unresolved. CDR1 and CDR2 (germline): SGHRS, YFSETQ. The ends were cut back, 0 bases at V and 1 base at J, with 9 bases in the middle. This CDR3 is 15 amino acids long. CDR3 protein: CASSLGVTGTDTQYF. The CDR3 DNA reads TGCGCCAGCAGCTTGGGTGTTACAGGCACAGATACGCAGTATTTT.

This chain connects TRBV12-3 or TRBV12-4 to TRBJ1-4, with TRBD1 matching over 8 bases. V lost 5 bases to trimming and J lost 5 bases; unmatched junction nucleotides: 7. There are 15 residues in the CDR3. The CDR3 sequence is CASSPYRGINEKLFF. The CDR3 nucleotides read TGTGCCAGCAGTCCCTACAGGGGGATAAATGAAAAACTGTTTTTT.

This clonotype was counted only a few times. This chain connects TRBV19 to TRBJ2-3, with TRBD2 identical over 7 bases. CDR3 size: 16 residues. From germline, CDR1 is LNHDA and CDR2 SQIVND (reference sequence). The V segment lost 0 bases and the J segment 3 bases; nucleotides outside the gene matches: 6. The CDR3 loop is CASSIDHGGSTDTQYF. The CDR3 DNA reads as TGTGCCAGTAGTATAGATCATGGCGGGAGTACAGATACGCAGTATTTT.

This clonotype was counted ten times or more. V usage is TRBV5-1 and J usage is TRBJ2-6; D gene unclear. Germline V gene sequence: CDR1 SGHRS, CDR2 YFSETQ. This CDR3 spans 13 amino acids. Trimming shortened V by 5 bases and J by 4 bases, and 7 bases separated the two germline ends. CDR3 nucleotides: TGCGCCAGCAGTCCCACAGGGGCCAACGTCCTGACTTTC. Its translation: CASSPTGANVLTF. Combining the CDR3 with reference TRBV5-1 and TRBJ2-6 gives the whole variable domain KAGVTQTPRYLIKTRGQQVTLSCSPISGHRSVSWYQQTPGQGLQFLFEYFSETQRNKGNFPGRFSGRQFSNSRSEMNVSTLELGDSALYLCASSPTGANVLTFGAGSRLTVL.

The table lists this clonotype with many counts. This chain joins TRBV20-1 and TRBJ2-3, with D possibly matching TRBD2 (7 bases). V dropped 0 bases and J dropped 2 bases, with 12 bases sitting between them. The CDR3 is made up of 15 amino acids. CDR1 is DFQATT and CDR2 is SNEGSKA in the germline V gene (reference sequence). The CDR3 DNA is TGCAGTGCTAGAGAGGGAGGGGACATCACAGATACGCAGTATTTT. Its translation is CSAREGGDITDTQYF.

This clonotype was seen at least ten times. CDR3 sequence (DNA): TGTGCCAGCAGCCAAGAGATACTCGGGACGGCGTATGGCTACACCTTC. Translated: CASSQEILGTAYGYTF. The genes are TRBV14 and TRBJ1-2; tentatively, D is TRBD1 (5 bases). CDR1 is SGHDN and CDR2 is FVKESK in the germline V gene. The V and J ends lost 0 bases and 5 bases respectively, with 16 bases between them. The CDR3 is made up of 16 amino acids.

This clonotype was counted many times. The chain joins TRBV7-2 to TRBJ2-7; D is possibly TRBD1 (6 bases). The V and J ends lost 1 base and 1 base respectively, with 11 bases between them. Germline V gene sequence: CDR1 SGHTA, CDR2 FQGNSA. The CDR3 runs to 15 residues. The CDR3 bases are TGTGCCAGCAGCTTAGGAGGGGGTAGGTCCTACGAGCAGTACTTC. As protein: CASSLGGGRSYEQYF.

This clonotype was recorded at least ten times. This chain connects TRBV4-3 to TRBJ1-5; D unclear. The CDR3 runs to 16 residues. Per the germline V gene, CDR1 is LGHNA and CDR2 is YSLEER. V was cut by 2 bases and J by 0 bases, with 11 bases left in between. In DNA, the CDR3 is TGCGCCAGCAGCCAATCTCGACATGTTAGCAATCAGCCCCAGCATTTT. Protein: CASSQSRHVSNQPQHF.

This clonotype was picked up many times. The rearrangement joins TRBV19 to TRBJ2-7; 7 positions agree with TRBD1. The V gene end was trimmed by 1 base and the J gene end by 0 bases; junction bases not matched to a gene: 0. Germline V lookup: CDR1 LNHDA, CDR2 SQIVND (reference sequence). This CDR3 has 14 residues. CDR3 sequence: CASSIGDSSYEQYF. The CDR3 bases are TGTGCCAGTAGTATAGGGGACAGCTCCTACGAGCAGTACTTC.

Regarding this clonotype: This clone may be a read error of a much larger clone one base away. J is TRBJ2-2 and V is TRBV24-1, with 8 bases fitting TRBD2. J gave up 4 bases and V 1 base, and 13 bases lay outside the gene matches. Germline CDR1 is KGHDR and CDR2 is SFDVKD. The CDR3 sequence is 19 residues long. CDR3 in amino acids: CATSDFRMISGTVTGELFF. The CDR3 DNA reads TGTGCCACCAGTGATTTCAGGATGATTAGCGGGACTGTCACCGGGGAGCTGTTTTTT.

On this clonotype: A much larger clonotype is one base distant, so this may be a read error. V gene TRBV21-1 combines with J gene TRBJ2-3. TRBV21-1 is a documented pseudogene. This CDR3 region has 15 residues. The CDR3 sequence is CASSKGCLHPDTQYF. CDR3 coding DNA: TGTGCCAGCAGCAAAGGTTGTCTCCACCCAGATACGCAGTATTTT.

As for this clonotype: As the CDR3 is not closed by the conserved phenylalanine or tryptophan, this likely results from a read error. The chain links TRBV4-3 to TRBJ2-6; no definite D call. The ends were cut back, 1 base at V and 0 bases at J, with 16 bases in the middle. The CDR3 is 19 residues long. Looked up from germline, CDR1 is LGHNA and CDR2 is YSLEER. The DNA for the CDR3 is TGCGCCAGCAGCCAAGGTCTGTCGGGCAGCAACTCTGGGGCCAACGTCCTGACTTGC. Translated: CASSQGLSGSNSGANVLTC.

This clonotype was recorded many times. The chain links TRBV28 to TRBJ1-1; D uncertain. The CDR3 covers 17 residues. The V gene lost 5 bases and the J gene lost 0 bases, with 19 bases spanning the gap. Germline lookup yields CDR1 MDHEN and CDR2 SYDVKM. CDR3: CASSIRPLKGMNTEAFF. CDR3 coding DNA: TGTGCCAGCAGTATACGGCCCCTAAAGGGCATGAACACTGAAGCTTTCTTT.

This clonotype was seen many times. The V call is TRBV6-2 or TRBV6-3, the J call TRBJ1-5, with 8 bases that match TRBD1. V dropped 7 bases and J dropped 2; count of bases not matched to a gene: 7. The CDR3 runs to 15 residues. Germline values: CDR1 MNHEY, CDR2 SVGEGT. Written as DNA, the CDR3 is TGTGCCAGCACCGAAGGACAGGGAGGCAATCAGCCCCAGCATTTT. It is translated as CASTEGQGGNQPQHF.

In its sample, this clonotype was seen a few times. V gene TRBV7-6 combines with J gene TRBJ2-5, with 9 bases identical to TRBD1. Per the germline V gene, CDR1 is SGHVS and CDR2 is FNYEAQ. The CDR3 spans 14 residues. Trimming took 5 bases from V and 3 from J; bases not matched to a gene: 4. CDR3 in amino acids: CASSMTGGEETQYF. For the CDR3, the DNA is TGTGCCAGCAGCATGACAGGGGGGGAAGAGACCCAGTACTTC.

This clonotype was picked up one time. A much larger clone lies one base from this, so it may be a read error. This CDR3 reads CASSLASPLAGAHNEQFF. CDR3 bases: TGTGCCAGCAGCTTAGCCTCCCCCTTGGCGGGGGCGCACAATGAGCAGTTCTTC. J is TRBJ2-1 and V is TRBV7-6, with D perhaps TRBD2 (7 bases). The V end lost 0 bases, the J end lost 5 bases, and 20 bases lay between the germline ends. From germline, CDR1 is SGHVS and CDR2 FNYEAQ. The CDR3 consists of 18 residues. The whole variable domain, remainder taken from reference TRBV7-6 and TRBJ2-1, is GAGVSQSPRYKVTKRGQDVALRCDPISGHVSLYWYRQALGQGPEFLTYFNYEAQQDKSGLPNDRFSAERPEGSISTLTIQRTEQRDSAMYRCASSLASPLAGAHNEQFFGPGTRLTVL.

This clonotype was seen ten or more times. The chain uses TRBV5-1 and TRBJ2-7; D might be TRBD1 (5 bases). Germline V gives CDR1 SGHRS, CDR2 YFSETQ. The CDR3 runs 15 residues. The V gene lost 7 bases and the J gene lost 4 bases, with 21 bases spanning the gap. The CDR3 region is CASSPPGRAGYEQYF. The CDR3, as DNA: TGCGCCAGCTCGCCTCCTGGCAGGGCCGGGTACGAGCAGTACTTC.

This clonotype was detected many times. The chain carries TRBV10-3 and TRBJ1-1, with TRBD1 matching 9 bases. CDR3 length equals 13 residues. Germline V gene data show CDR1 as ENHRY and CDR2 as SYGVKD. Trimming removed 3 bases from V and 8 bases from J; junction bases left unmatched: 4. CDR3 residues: CAISDRDREEAFF. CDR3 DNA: TGTGCCATCAGTGACCGGGACAGGGAAGAAGCTTTCTTT.